This is a list of T cell receptor beta chains from one sample in a study of identical twins. From the 5' RACE reads, TCRdb called clonotypes with MiXCR, one entry per CDR3 protein. The table lists about 900,000 distinct CDR3 sequences, roughly an eighth of them singletons. This sample also belongs to another study, concerning yellow fever vaccine responses in identical twins.

Sequencing was performed on PBMCs. The source is a woman aged 18-30 years in good health. CDR3s include the opening cysteine and the closing phenylalanine or tryptophan.

v_call,j_call,cdr3_aa
TRBV11-1,TRBJ2-1,CASSLGVADNEQFF
TRBV29-1,TRBJ2-3,CSVWNPDTQYF
TRBV15,TRBJ2-7,CATSRIASEQYF
TRBV3-1,TRBJ2-3,CASSQEYLAGAPAQYTDTQYF
TRBV10-3,TRBJ2-1,CAISEKREADEQFF
TRBV5-1,TRBJ2-2,CASSVARLGTGLPGELFF
TRBV11-3,TRBJ1-1,CASSAGQKNTEAFF
TRBV9,TRBJ2-7,CASSVGGLAAMGEQYF
TRBV4-2,TRBJ2-7,CASSQDRSGRAKYF
TRBV19,TRBJ2-5,CASSMQVFTETQYF
TRBV20-1,TRBJ1-6,CSASGQGNNSPLHF
TRBV5-1,TRBJ2-2,CASSSGTSGKVTGELFF
TRBV5-6,TRBJ2-1,CASSFPGGGEQFF
TRBV10-2,TRBJ2-5,CASSALAREETQYF
TRBV28,TRBJ2-7,CASSTPWGQSSYEQYF
TRBV4-1,TRBJ1-2,CASSQDYRGGNYGYTF
TRBV3-1,TRBJ2-2,CASSQDRTSNTGELFF
TRBV5-6,TRBJ2-7,CASSLGPLREQYF
TRBV27,TRBJ1-1,CASPLGGFCTEAFF
TRBV6-1,TRBJ2-2,CATTYRGLNTGELFF
TRBV20-1,TRBJ2-1,CSARALGNEQFF
TRBV15,TRBJ2-7,CATSRDSDPYEQYF
TRBV20-1,TRBJ2-5,CSARVSGKQETQYF
TRBV12-3/TRBV12-4,TRBJ2-7,CASSTLPTGGQYF
TRBV4-1,TRBJ2-1,CASSQEASEYNEQFF
TRBV14,TRBJ1-1,CASSQTRRINTEAFF
TRBV11-2,TRBJ2-2,CASTRGTSGTGELFF
TRBV6-5,TRBJ2-1,CASSYRGDSYNEQFF
TRBV20-1,TRBJ2-3,CSAGAGGSYTQYF
TRBV24-1,TRBJ1-2,CATSDPGTADYGYTF
TRBV20-1,TRBJ2-7,CSAETGEEYEQYF
TRBV6-2/TRBV6-3,TRBJ2-7,CASRLSYEQYF
TRBV3-1,TRBJ1-3,CASSQGQGGASGNTIYF
TRBV5-1,TRBJ1-1,CASSFTGDTEAFF
TRBV7-2,TRBJ2-5,CASSSPNDQTQYF
TRBV28,TRBJ2-1,CASSPLVVSDEQFF
TRBV7-6,TRBJ2-1,CASSTSSGVYNEQFF
TRBV9,TRBJ2-1,CASSPHFSTSGYNEQFF
TRBV2,TRBJ2-1,CASSELTSGYYNEQFF
TRBV11-2,TRBJ2-5,CASSLGDNNQETQYF
TRBV9,TRBJ2-5,CASSVTGWFETQYF